The present T cell receptor (beta chain) was sequenced within a study of cytotoxic CD8 clonotypes in ibrutinib-treated CLL. There are 13 residues in the CDR3. The V end lost 3 bases, the J end lost 3 bases, and 12 bases lay between the germline ends. The germline V gene encodes CDR1 SQVTM and CDR2 ANQGSEA. Libraries were prepared by immunoSEQ multiplex PCR; TCRdb keeps only in-frame clonotypes and omits some of them. Counted here are fewer than 100,000 clones, about 86% occurring once; the ten biggest clones make up 5.4%. The source material was PBMCs, sampled before ibrutinib treatment. The genes are TRBV29-1 and TRBJ2-7; tentatively, D is TRBD2 (5 bases). The clonotype comes from a human donor with chronic lymphocytic leukemia. Written as DNA, the CDR3 is TGCAGCGTTGATTCGGCGGAGGACTACGAGCAGTACTTC. It codes for CSVDSAEDYEQYF.